These 4 T cell receptor beta chains came from one sample sequenced in a study of T cells in Graves' hyperthyroidism and ophthalmopathy (dated by TCRdb to the late 2010s). Library creation used multiplex PCR. Sequencing relied on an Illumina HiSeq 2000. The TCR beta CDR3 regions were amplified from RNA transcripts. A first-round RT-PCR of the TCR CDR3 used the HTBI primer set with the Qiagen OneStep RT-PCR kit. TCRdb cleaned the public reads at Q25 with fastp, built clones with MiXCR and kept in-frame beta chains. A single entry per CDR3 protein holds the most common genes and DNA from its merged rows. In this sample the table shows under 650,000 distinct CDR3 sequences, around 15% of which occur a single time. The top ten clones comprise 3.8% of the sample. Sequenced sample: blood. Every receptor here comes from a woman aged 25-40 years with Graves' hyperthyroidism.

Concerning this clonotype: This could be a read error, since a much larger clone is one nucleotide away. The rearrangement joins TRBV20-1 to TRBJ2-2; no definite D call. V was clipped by 4 bases and J by 7 bases, with 16 bases between them. CDR3 length: 14 amino acids. Germline CDR1 DFQATT, CDR2 SNEGSKA (reference sequence). CDR3 DNA: TGCAGTGCTAAACCCCCGGCGGATGACGGGGAGCTGTTTTTT. Protein sequence: CSAKPPADDGELFF.

This clonotype was detected a few times. The chain uses TRBV20-1 and TRBJ2-3, with D possibly being TRBD2 (6 bases). Germline CDR1 reads DFQATT; CDR2 reads SNEGSKA (reference sequence). CDR3 length: 17 residues. The ends were cut back, 3 bases at V and 2 bases at J, with 21 bases in the middle. Here the CDR3 reads CSASGGTGLLNTDTQYF. CDR3 DNA sequence: TGCAGTGCTAGCGGCGGGACCGGGCTTCTTAACACAGATACGCAGTATTTT.

The chain joins TRBV6-2 or TRBV6-3 to TRBJ1-2; D not certain. The length of the CDR3 is 12 residues. The germline V gene has CDR1 MNHEY and CDR2 SVGEGT. V was cut by 6 bases and J by 4 bases, with 9 bases left in between. The CDR3 region is CASSRGPYGYTF. CDR3 DNA sequence: TGTGCCAGCAGCCGGGGTCCCTATGGCTACACCTTC.

A word on this clonotype: One base away lies a much larger clone, so this may be a sequencing read error. The chain combines TRBV5-5 with TRBJ2-1; D might be TRBD1 (5 bases). The CDR3 is 15 residues long. Germline CDR1 SGHKS, CDR2 YYEKEE (reference sequence). CDR3 residues: CASSLGGPTYNGQFF. The CDR3 region has the DNA TGTGCCAGCAGCTTGGGGGGCCCAACGTACAATGGGCAGTTCTTC.